This is a list of T cell receptor beta chains from one sample in a study of cytomegalovirus exposure and HLA in healthy donors. Sequencing used immunoSEQ multiplex PCR; TCRdb keeps in-frame clones, though not all of them. The data show approximately 140,000 clones, with about four fifths seen just once and 2.5% to 3.5% held by the top ten. The sample comprised PBMCs. The receptors stem from a male donor in good health and CMV-seronegative. Both conserved end residues are part of each CDR3. Each record gives: J gene, D gene, V gene, clone size, CDR3 DNA, CDR3 protein. The D gene is left open where the match is weak. Some rows have no size entry. The others give once, few or many, or a class for an expanded clone.

j_call: TRBJ2-5; d_call: TRBD1; v_call: TRBV30; clone_size: .; cdr3_nt: TGTGCCTGGTCTGTAGGACAGGGGAAGGTAACCCAGTACTTC; cdr3_aa: CAWSVGQGKVTQYF
j_call: TRBJ2-7; d_call: TRBD2; v_call: TRBV9; clone_size: .; cdr3_nt: TGTGCCAGCAGCGTAGGAGCCAGCGGGGGTTCAAGTGAGCAGTACTTC; cdr3_aa: CASSVGASGGSSEQYF
j_call: TRBJ1-1; d_call: .; v_call: TRBV5-1; clone_size: .; cdr3_nt: TGCGCCAGCAGCGCTAAACGGAACACTGAAGCTTTCTTT; cdr3_aa: CASSAKRNTEAFF
j_call: TRBJ2-1; d_call: .; v_call: TRBV21-1; clone_size: .; cdr3_nt: TGTGCCAGCAGCAGGTCTCAGGGGGCAGACCTAAAATACAATGAGCAGTTCTTC; cdr3_aa: CASSRSQGADLKYNEQFF
j_call: TRBJ1-1; d_call: .; v_call: TRBV9; clone_size: few; cdr3_nt: TGTGCCAGCAGCGTAGTTGGAGAGGGCGAAGCTTTCTTT; cdr3_aa: CASSVVGEGEAFF
j_call: TRBJ2-5; d_call: TRBD2; v_call: TRBV5-4; clone_size: .; cdr3_nt: TGTGCCAGCAGCTTGACTAGCGGGCGGGAGACCCAGTACTTC; cdr3_aa: CASSLTSGRETQYF
j_call: TRBJ1-2; d_call: .; v_call: TRBV23-1; clone_size: .; cdr3_nt: TGCGCCAGCAGTCAATCCGGACAGTCGAAATATGGCTACCCCTTC; cdr3_aa: CASSQSGQSKYGYPF
j_call: TRBJ2-3; d_call: .; v_call: TRBV30; clone_size: .; cdr3_nt: TGTGCCTGGGGGGCGGCGAGCACAGATACGCAGTATTTT; cdr3_aa: CAWGAASTDTQYF
j_call: TRBJ2-7; d_call: TRBD1; v_call: TRBV18; clone_size: .; cdr3_nt: TGTGCCAGCTCCCAGACAGGGGGGAACGAGCAGTACTTC; cdr3_aa: CASSQTGGNEQYF
j_call: TRBJ2-4; d_call: TRBD1; v_call: TRBV27; clone_size: .; cdr3_nt: TGTGCCAGCAGTTTATCCCCGACAGGGGGCATCGACATTCAGTACTTC; cdr3_aa: CASSLSPTGGIDIQYF
j_call: TRBJ2-7; d_call: TRBD1; v_call: TRBV7-6; clone_size: .; cdr3_nt: TGTGCCAGCAGCCCGGGACAGGGATTCTACGAGCAGTACTTC; cdr3_aa: CASSPGQGFYEQYF
j_call: TRBJ2-7; d_call: .; v_call: TRBV7-8; clone_size: once; cdr3_nt: TGTGCCAGCAGCTTAGCCTCCTTACTGACAGGCAACTACGAGCAGTACTTC; cdr3_aa: CASSLASLLTGNYEQYF
j_call: TRBJ1-1; d_call: TRBD1; v_call: TRBV25-1; clone_size: once; cdr3_nt: TGTGCCAGCACAGGAAGCACAGGGGGCTACACTGAAGCTTTCTTT; cdr3_aa: CASTGSTGGYTEAFF
j_call: TRBJ2-1; d_call: .; v_call: TRBV7-2; clone_size: .; cdr3_nt: TGTGCCAGCAGCTTAGCGCTAGGGGCGGGGCCATACAATGAGCAGTTCTTC; cdr3_aa: CASSLALGAGPYNEQFF
j_call: TRBJ1-2; d_call: .; v_call: TRBV29-1; clone_size: .; cdr3_nt: TGCAGCGGGAGAACGGGGGGATCCTATGGCTACACCTTC; cdr3_aa: CSGRTGGSYGYTF
j_call: TRBJ1-5; d_call: TRBD1; v_call: TRBV19; clone_size: .; cdr3_nt: TGTGCCAGTAGTCACGGACAGGGGGCTAATAGCAATCAGCCCCAGCATTTT; cdr3_aa: CASSHGQGANSNQPQHF
j_call: TRBJ2-1; d_call: TRBD2; v_call: TRBV7-3; clone_size: .; cdr3_nt: TGTGCCAGCAGCCTATGGACTAGGAGTACACCAATACATGAGCAGTTCTTC; cdr3_aa: CASSLWTRSTPIHEQFF
j_call: TRBJ2-7; d_call: .; v_call: TRBV25-1; clone_size: .; cdr3_nt: TGTGCCAGCAGTGGTAAGGCACAGGGCAGCTCCTACGAGCAGTACTTC; cdr3_aa: CASSGKAQGSSYEQYF
j_call: TRBJ1-1; d_call: TRBD1; v_call: TRBV6-1; clone_size: .; cdr3_nt: TGTGCCAGCAGTGGACAGGGAGGTGTAGCTTTCTTT; cdr3_aa: CASSGQGGVAFF
j_call: TRBJ2-1; d_call: .; v_call: TRBV11-3; clone_size: .; cdr3_nt: TGTGCCAGCAGCGGGATGGGGGGGCCTGACCTAAGCTCCTACAATGAGCAGTTCTTC; cdr3_aa: CASSGMGGPDLSSYNEQFF
j_call: TRBJ2-1; d_call: TRBD2; v_call: TRBV9; clone_size: .; cdr3_nt: TGTGCCAGCAGCGTAGGTGCGGGAGGGGGGTATAATGAGCAGTTCTTC; cdr3_aa: CASSVGAGGGYNEQFF
j_call: TRBJ1-4; d_call: .; v_call: TRBV5-5; clone_size: .; cdr3_nt: TGTGCCAGCAGCTTGACGGGGGGCGCCGTTGAAAAACTGTTTTTT; cdr3_aa: CASSLTGGAVEKLFF
j_call: TRBJ1-3; d_call: TRBD1; v_call: TRBV30; clone_size: .; cdr3_nt: TGTGCCGGGAGTCCGGGACAGGCCTTCTCTGGAAACACCATATATTTT; cdr3_aa: CAGSPGQAFSGNTIYF
j_call: TRBJ1-2; d_call: .; v_call: TRBV6-1; clone_size: few; cdr3_nt: TGTGCCAGCAGTGAAGCTCGGTTCGTTACCTATGGCTACACCTTC; cdr3_aa: CASSEARFVTYGYTF
j_call: TRBJ1-1; d_call: .; v_call: TRBV6-1; clone_size: .; cdr3_nt: TGTGCCAGCAGTGTCTCCGGGACTTCAGACACTGAAGCTTTCTTT; cdr3_aa: CASSVSGTSDTEAFF
j_call: TRBJ2-7; d_call: .; v_call: TRBV2; clone_size: .; cdr3_nt: TGTGCCAGCAGTGAAATGAGGGAAGGCTACGAGCAGTACTTC; cdr3_aa: CASSEMREGYEQYF
j_call: TRBJ2-7; d_call: .; v_call: TRBV5-6; clone_size: .; cdr3_nt: TGTGCCAGCAGCTTGGGGGGGGGAGGGGGTACCTACGAGCAGTACTTC; cdr3_aa: CASSLGGGGGTYEQYF
j_call: TRBJ1-3; d_call: .; v_call: TRBV6-5; clone_size: few; cdr3_nt: TGTGCCAGCAGTTTGACAGGTGAAGCTGGAAACACCATATATTTT; cdr3_aa: CASSLTGEAGNTIYF
j_call: TRBJ1-2; d_call: .; v_call: TRBV9; clone_size: .; cdr3_nt: TGTGCCAGCAGCGTCCATGAGCTGGGGAGGTTATATGGCTACACCTTC; cdr3_aa: CASSVHELGRLYGYTF